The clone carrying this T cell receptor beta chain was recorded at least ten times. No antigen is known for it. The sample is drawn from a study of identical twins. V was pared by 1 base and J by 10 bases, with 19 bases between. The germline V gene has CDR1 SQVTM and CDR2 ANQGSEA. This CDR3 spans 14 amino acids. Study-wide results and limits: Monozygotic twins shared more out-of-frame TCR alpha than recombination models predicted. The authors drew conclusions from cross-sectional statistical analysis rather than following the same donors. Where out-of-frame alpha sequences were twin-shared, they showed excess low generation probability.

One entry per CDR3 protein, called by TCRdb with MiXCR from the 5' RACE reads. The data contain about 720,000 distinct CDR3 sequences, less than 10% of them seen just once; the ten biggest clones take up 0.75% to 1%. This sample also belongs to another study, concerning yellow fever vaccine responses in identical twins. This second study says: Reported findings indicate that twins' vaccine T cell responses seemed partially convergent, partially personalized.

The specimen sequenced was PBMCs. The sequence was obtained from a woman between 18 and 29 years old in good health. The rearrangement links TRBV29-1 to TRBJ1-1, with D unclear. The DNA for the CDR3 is TGCAGCGTTGAAGCATTTATCCCTAACACGATAGCTTTCTTT. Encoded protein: CSVEAFIPNTIAFF.